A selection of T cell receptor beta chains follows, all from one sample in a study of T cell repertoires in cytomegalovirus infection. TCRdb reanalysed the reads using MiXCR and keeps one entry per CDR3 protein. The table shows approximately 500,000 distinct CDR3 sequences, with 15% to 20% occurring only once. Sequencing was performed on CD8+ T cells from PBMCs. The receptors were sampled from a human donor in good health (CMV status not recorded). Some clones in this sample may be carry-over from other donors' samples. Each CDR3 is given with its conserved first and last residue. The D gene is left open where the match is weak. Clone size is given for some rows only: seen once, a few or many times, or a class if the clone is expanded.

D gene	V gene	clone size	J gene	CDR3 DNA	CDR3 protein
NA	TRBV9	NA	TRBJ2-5	TGTGCCAGCAGCGTAGGTGGCACGTTACAAGAGACCCAGTACTTC	CASSVGGTLQETQYF
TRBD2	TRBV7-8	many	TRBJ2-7	TGTGCCAGCAGCACCGGGGTGGGGAGCGGGAGGGCCCGCGAGCAGTACTTC	CASSTGVGSGRAREQYF
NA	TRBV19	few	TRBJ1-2	TGTGCCAGTACCCCAATGGAGGGGGGGAACTATGGCTACACCTTC	CASTPMEGGNYGYTF
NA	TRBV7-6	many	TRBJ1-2	TGTGCCAGCAGCTTAGAACAGGGCTTGAACTATGGCTACACCTTC	CASSLEQGLNYGYTF
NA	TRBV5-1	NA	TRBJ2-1	TGCGCCAGCAGCTTGGGCAGAGAAAAGTTCTTC	CASSLGREKFF
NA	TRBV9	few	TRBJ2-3	TGTGCCAGCAGCGTAGAGGGCAGACCCACAGATACGCAGTATTTT	CASSVEGRPTDTQYF
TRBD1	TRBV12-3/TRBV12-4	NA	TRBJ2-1	TGTGCCAGCAGTCCCCGGGACAGGGATCCCAATGAGCAGTTCTTC	CASSPRDRDPNEQFF
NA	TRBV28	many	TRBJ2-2	TGTGCCAGCAGTTTTATTGGTACCGGGGAGCTGTTTTTT	CASSFIGTGELFF
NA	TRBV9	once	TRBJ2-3	TGTGCCGGCAGCGTAAGTGGTGGGACTGTCGATACGCAGTATTTT	CAGSVSGGTVDTQYF
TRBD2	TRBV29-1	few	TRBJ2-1	TGCAGCGTTGTGGGGACTAGCGGGAAAGTCTACAATGAGCAGTTCTTC	CSVVGTSGKVYNEQFF
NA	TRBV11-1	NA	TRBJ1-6	TGTGCCAGCAGCTTAGGAGCGGGAACCCGGAGGGATAATTCACCCCTCCACTTT	CASSLGAGTRRDNSPLHF
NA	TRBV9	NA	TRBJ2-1	TGTGCCAGCAACCCGGGGTCCCCGAACAATGAGCAGTTCTTC	CASNPGSPNNEQFF
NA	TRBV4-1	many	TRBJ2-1	TGCGCCAGCAGCCAAGATCGGGCTACCATTAGCTCCTACAATGAGCAGTTCTTC	CASSQDRATISSYNEQFF
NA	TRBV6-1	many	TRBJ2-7	TGTGCCAGCAGCAAACAGTCCCCTCGGGAGCAGTACTTC	CASSKQSPREQYF
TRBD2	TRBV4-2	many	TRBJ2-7	TGTGCCAGCAGCCAAGACGGACTAGCGGGGTCCTACGAGCAGTACTTC	CASSQDGLAGSYEQYF
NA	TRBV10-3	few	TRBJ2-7	TGTGCCATCAGTGAGTGGACCTACGAGCAGTACTTC	CAISEWTYEQYF
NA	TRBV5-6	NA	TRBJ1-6	TGTGCCAGCAGCAGTGGACCCGAAAGCTCCTATAATTCACCCCTCCACTTT	CASSSGPESSYNSPLHF
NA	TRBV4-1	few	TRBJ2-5	TGCGCCAGCAGCCAAAGATCCCCCCGGCGGGAAGAGACCCAGTACTTC	CASSQRSPRREETQYF
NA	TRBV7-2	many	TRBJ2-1	TGTGCCAGCAGCTTAACGGTTCAGGAGCAGTTCTTC	CASSLTVQEQFF
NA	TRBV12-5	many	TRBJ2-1	TGTGCTAGTGGTTTGGCCCTTGAGGGTGAGCAGTTCTTC	CASGLALEGEQFF
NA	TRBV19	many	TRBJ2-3	TGTGCCACCAGGGGGGGGCGCGTTCGCACAGATACGCAGTATTTT	CATRGGRVRTDTQYF
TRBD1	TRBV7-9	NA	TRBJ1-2	TGTGCCAGCAGCTTAGGACGGGGACAGAACTATGGCTACACCTTC	CASSLGRGQNYGYTF
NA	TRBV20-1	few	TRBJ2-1	TGCAGTGCTAGAGATGTCCAGGCGTCCTACAATGAGCAGTTCTTC	CSARDVQASYNEQFF
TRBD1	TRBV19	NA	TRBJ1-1	TGTGCCAGTAGTATAGAAGCGGGACAGGTTGAAGCTTTCTTT	CASSIEAGQVEAFF
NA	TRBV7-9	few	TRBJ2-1	TGTGCCAGCACCCCGCTAGCGACCTCCTACAATGAGCAGTTCTTC	CASTPLATSYNEQFF
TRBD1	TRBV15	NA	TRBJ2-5	TGTGCCACCAGCTACGGACAGGGGGCTGAGACCCAGTACTTC	CATSYGQGAETQYF
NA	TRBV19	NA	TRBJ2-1	TGTGCCAGTAGTAGACGACTAGAGACGCATAATGAGCAGTTCTTC	CASSRRLETHNEQFF
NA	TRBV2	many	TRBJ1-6	TGTGCCAGCAGCGCTCCGGGGGTAGACAATTCACCCCTCCACTTT	CASSAPGVDNSPLHF
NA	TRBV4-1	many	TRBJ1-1	TGCGCCAGCAGCCAAGATCGGCTGAACACTGAAGCTTTCTTT	CASSQDRLNTEAFF
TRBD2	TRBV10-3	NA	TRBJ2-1	TGTGCCATCAGTGAGGGACTAGCGGGAGCTGGGAATGAGCAGTTCTTC	CAISEGLAGAGNEQFF
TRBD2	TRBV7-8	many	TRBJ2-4	TGTGCCAGCAGCTCCTCCCCTAGCGGGGCTAAAAACATTCAGTACTTC	CASSSSPSGAKNIQYF
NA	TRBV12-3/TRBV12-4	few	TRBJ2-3	TGTGCCAGCAGTTCGGGGGTGGGGGACTTAGATACGCAGTATTTT	CASSSGVGDLDTQYF
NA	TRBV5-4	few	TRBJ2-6	TGTGCCAGCGGAATGAGGGGCTCTGGGGCCAACGTCCTGACTTTC	CASGMRGSGANVLTF
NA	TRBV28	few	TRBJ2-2	TGTGCCAGCCTTCTAGGGGGGGATTCCGGGGAGCTGTTTTTT	CASLLGGDSGELFF